This T cell receptor beta chain appears in the sequencing data of a study of blood T cell repertoires in COVID-19. Overall study: Whether acute or convalescent, the COVID-19 samples came from the United States, Italy and Spain. Sources were T cells, B-cell-depleted T cells, or PBMCs; the material itself was cDNA or gDNA.

In the source study's methods: Amplification with reference gene primers provided the estimates of nucleated cell counts. Only in-frame clones appear in the TCRdb table, and some are missing; sequencing was by immunoSEQ multiplex PCR. V and J calls and clone size follow that table, whereas D and trimming were derived from the DNA. The sample contains under 200,000 clones, about 83% of which appear only once. V was trimmed by 5 bases and J by 0 bases, leaving 10 bases between them. The CDR3 sequence is 14 residues long. CDR1 is LNHDA and CDR2 is SQIVND in the germline V gene (reference sequence). Sequences were obtained from peripheral blood. The origin of this receptor is a human donor in a cohort sampled during active COVID-19. The chain uses TRBV19 and TRBJ1-2; D possibly corresponds to TRBD1 (6 bases). The CDR3 DNA follows: TGTGCCAGTAGTCCGGGACATGCTAACTATGGCTACACCTTC. This translates into CASSPGHANYGYTF.